This TCR beta chain comes out of a study of control samples from healthy donors and cancer patients (dated by TCRdb to the early 2020s). Libraries were built with the immunoSEQ multiplex PCR assay. TCRdb mirrors the immuneACCESS table, restricted to in-frame sequences. Some clones are absent from its copies; in checked studies, under half trace to an unresolved V gene, and the reason for the others is unknown. This sample comprises about 130,000 clones, 80% to 95% of them detected only once. The ten largest account for less than 7% of the sample. As to this clone: Its binding antigen is unknown. No base qualities exist here, and no much larger clone lies one base off it.

Trimming at the junction amounts to 2 bases on V and 0 bases on J, and the germline ends lie 9 bases apart. As encoded in the germline V gene, CDR1 is SGDLS while CDR2 is YYNGEE. The CDR3 goes from the cysteine to the phenylalanine over 14 residues. The kept DNA is CDR3 alone, 42 bases in frame from the first base. The sample taken for sequencing was blood. The sequence derives from a young man in good health. The chain is assembled from TRBV9 and TRBJ2-7; TRBD1 is a weak D gene call, 6 bases matching. The nucleotide sequence reads as follows: TGTGCCAGCAGCGTTAGACAGGCCTCCTACGAGCAGTACTTC. The resulting protein is CASSVRQASYEQYF.